This entry lists 10 T cell receptor beta chains sequenced from one sample in a study of regulatory T cells in long-lasting Graves disease. Sequencing libraries for TCR beta were prepared with iRepertoire HTBI primers and Arm-PCR of CDR3 regions. In TCRdb, the multiplex PCR reads were re-called with MiXCR into one record per CDR3 protein. The sample has 200,000 to 250,000 distinct CDR3 sequences, 20% seen once. The time point denotes: newly diagnosed GD, antithyroid drugs for less than 3 months. Extracted PBMC RNA gave rise to the TCR library. Sample: peripheral blood mononuclear cells (PBMCs), taken at new diagnosis, from a patient treated with antithyroid drugs. The receptor source for this set is a female donor with Graves disease.

A remark on this clonotype: A read error likely explains this, since a far larger clone differs by one base. The J gene is TRBJ1-1, the V gene TRBV11-2; D is perhaps TRBD1 (6 bases). The CDR3 has 16 amino acids. Germline V gene lookup returns CDR1 SGHAT and CDR2 FQNNGV. CDR3: CASSLERPGAETEVFF. As DNA, the CDR3 is TGTGCCAGCAGCTTAGAGCGGCCGGGGGCGGAGACTGAAGTTTTCTTT. Together with reference TRBV11-2 and TRBJ1-1, the CDR3 gives the full variable domain: EAGVAQSPRYKIIEKRQSVAFWCNPISGHATLYWYQQILGQGPKLLIQFQNNGVVDDSQLPKDRFSAERLKGVDSTLKIQPAKLEDSAVYLCASSLERPGAETEVFFGQGTRLTVV.

This clonotype was seen only a few times. The V and J genes are TRBV7-9 and TRBJ2-7; 7 bases map to TRBD2. Germline V CDR1 and CDR2: SEHNR, FQNEAQ (reference sequence). CDR3 size: 14 residues. Germline trimming cut 5 bases from V and 3 bases from J; bases unmatched to any gene: 7. The CDR3 nucleotides are TGTGCCAGCAGCACGCGGGAGACCCTCTACGAGCAGTACTTC. As protein: CASSTRETLYEQYF.

The chain carries TRBV7-2 and TRBJ1-1, with no clear D. The CDR3 has 15 residues. CDR1 SGHTA and CDR2 FQGNSA come from the germline V gene. The V and J ends lost 1 base and 2 bases respectively, with 11 bases between them. CDR3 nucleotide sequence: TGTGCCAGCAGCTTAGATCCCAGGACTAACACTGAAGCTTTCTTT. Encoded protein: CASSLDPRTNTEAFF.

The chain employs TRBV20-1 and TRBJ2-3; 7 bases line up with TRBD1. V was clipped by 2 bases and J by 1 base; unmatched bases: 0. The germline V gene encodes CDR1 DFQATT and CDR2 SNEGSKA (reference sequence). The CDR3 totals 13 residues. The CDR3 coding sequence is TGCAGTGCTAGACAGGGGGGCACAGATACGCAGTATTTT. It translates to CSARQGGTDTQYF.

The rearrangement joins TRBV5-8 to TRBJ1-1; D uncertain. With 4 bases removed from V and 2 bases from J, the gap between germline ends came to 15 bases. The CDR3 consists of 15 residues. The germline V gene has CDR1 SGHTS and CDR2 YDEGEE. DNA for the CDR3: TGTGCCAGCAGCCGGGAGACGTCCTTAAACACTGAAGCTTTCTTT. It is translated as CASSRETSLNTEAFF.

This clonotype turned up a few times. The rearrangement links TRBV3-2 to TRBJ2-5; no DNA check was done on the table's D call, TRBD1. TRBV3-2 is annotated as a pseudogene. There are 16 residues in the CDR3. The CDR3 region is CASSQEEGVVSETQYF. As DNA, the CDR3 is TGTGCCAGCAGCCAAGAGGAGGGGGTAGTAAGTGAGACCCAGTACTTC.

This clonotype appeared a few times. V and J are TRBV19 and TRBJ1-2, with 7 positions matching TRBD1. Germline loops: CDR1 LNHDA, CDR2 SQIVND (reference sequence). CDR3 length: 15 residues. V shed 4 bases, J shed 5 bases, and the junction held 10 bases outside the gene matches. The CDR3 spells CASSNDRDSAYGYTF. The CDR3 DNA follows: TGTGCCAGTAGTAACGACAGGGACTCTGCTTATGGCTACACCTTC.

In its sample, this clonotype was seen many times. A far larger clone is one base from this, pointing to a likely read error. This chain links TRBV6-1 with TRBJ2-3; 7 positions agree with TRBD1. V lost 3 bases and J lost 4; bases outside the gene matches: 13. The V gene's germline CDR1 is MNHNS and CDR2 SASEGT. The CDR3 length is 17 residues. The CDR3 DNA is TGTGCCAGCAGTGAGTCGGGGACAGTAACTTTATCAGATACGCAGTATTTT. Its translation: CASSESGTVTLSDTQYF.

The table lists this clonotype with many counts. The genes are TRBV9 and TRBJ2-2, with TRBD1 matching 11 bases. CDR3 size: 16 residues. The J segment lost 1 base and the V segment lost 4 bases, leaving 3 bases of the junction unmatched. The germline gives CDR1 SGDLS, CDR2 YYNGEE. In DNA form, the CDR3 reads TGTGCCAGCAGCCCCGGGACAGGGGGGAACACCGGGGAGCTGTTTTTT. Amino acids: CASSPGTGGNTGELFF. Filled out from reference TRBV9 and TRBJ2-2, the complete variable domain reads DSGVTQTPKHLITATGQRVTLRCSPRSGDLSVYWYQQSLDQGLQFLIQYYNGEERAKGNILERFSAQQFPDLHSELNLSSLELGDSALYFCASSPGTGGNTGELFFGEGSRLTVL.

This clonotype was counted ten times or more. The chain carries TRBV2 and TRBJ1-4; 12 nucleotides line up with TRBD1. CDR1 SNHLY and CDR2 FYNNEI come from the germline V gene. This CDR3 is 16 amino acids long. Losses at the gene ends were 6 bases for V and 5 bases for J; bases not matched to a gene: 7. The CDR3: CASREGQGAANEKLFF. The CDR3 region has the DNA TGTGCCAGCAGGGAGGGACAGGGGGCGGCGAATGAAAAACTGTTTTTT.